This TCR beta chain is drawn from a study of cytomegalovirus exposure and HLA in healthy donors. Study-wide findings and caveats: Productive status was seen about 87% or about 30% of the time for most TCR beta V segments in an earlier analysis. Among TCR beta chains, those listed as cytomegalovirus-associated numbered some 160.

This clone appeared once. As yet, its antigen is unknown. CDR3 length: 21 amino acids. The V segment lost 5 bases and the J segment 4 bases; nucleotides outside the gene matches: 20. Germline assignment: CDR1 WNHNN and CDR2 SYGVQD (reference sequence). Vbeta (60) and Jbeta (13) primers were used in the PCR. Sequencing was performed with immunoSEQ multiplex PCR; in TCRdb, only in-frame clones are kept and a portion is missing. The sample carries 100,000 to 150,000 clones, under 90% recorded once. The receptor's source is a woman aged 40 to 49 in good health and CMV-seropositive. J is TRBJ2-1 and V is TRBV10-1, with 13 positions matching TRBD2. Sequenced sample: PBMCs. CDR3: CASSSTRITSGRAGEYNEQFF. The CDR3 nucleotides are TGCGCCAGCAGTTCTACCCGGATTACTAGCGGGAGGGCCGGTGAATACAATGAGCAGTTCTTC.